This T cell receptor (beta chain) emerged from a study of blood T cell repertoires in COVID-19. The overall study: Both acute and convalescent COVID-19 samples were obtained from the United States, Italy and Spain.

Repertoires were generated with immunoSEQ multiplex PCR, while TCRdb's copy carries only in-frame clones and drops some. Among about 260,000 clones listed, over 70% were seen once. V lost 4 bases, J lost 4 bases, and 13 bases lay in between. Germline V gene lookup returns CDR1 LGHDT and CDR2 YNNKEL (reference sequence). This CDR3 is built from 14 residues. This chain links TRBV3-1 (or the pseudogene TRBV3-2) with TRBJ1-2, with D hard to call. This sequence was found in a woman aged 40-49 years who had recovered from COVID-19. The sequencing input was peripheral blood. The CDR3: CASSRSIEGYGYTF. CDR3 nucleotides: TGTGCCAGCAGCCGTAGCATTGAGGGCTATGGCTACACCTTC.